The rows below give T cell receptor beta chains drawn from one sample of a study of T cell responses to AZD1222 COVID-19 vaccine. The table came from immunoSEQ multiplex PCR; TCRdb's copy has only in-frame clones and leaves some out. The sample has 150,000 to 200,000 clones, roughly 92% seen once. Sequencing used peripheral blood, obtained 28 days after the second AZD1222 dose. These receptors originate from an adult who received the AZD1222 COVID-19 vaccine. Both conserved end residues are part of each CDR3. The D gene is left open where the match is weak. Clone sizes are given selectively: once, few, many, or a class where the clone is expanded.

D gene | clone size | J gene | V gene | CDR3 protein | CDR3 DNA
TRBD1 | - | TRBJ1-2 | TRBV19 | CASSTRTGDYGYTF | TGTGCCAGTAGTACAAGGACAGGGGATTATGGCTACACCTTC
- | - | TRBJ2-7 | TRBV28 | CASSLQGYEQYF | TGTGCCAGCAGTTTACAGGGATACGAGCAGTACTTC
TRBD1 | - | TRBJ2-7 | TRBV6-5 | CASSYTSQGAGEQYF | TGTGCCAGCAGTTACACATCCCAGGGGGCCGGCGAGCAGTACTTC
- | - | TRBJ1-5 | TRBV4-2 | CASSQERGASNQPQHF | TGTGCCAGCAGCCAAGAGAGGGGAGCTAGCAATCAGCCCCAGCATTTT
TRBD1 | once | TRBJ1-2 | TRBV14 | CASSQFGRQGFNGYTF | TGTGCCAGCAGCCAATTCGGCCGACAGGGATTTAATGGCTACACCTTC
- | - | TRBJ1-1 | TRBV7-9 | CASSPREEAFF | TGTGCCAGCAGCCCCAGGGAGGAAGCTTTCTTT
- | - | TRBJ1-1 | TRBV13 | CASSPWDNLTPNTEAFF | TGTGCCAGCAGCCCCTGGGACAATTTGACCCCGAACACTGAAGCTTTCTTT
- | - | TRBJ1-1 | TRBV28 | CASSPPARGTEAFF | TGTGCCAGCAGTCCCCCAGCGCGGGGAACTGAAGCTTTCTTT
TRBD2 | - | TRBJ2-2 | TRBV5-1 | CASSLALAGVRRELFF | TGCGCCAGCAGCTTGGCTTTAGCGGGAGTTCGTAGGGAGCTGTTTTTT
- | - | TRBJ2-1 | TRBV6-6 | CASSQPTGGGSYNEQFF | TGTGCCAGCAGTCAACCGACGGGTGGGGGGTCCTACAATGAGCAGTTCTTC
- | - | TRBJ1-1 | TRBV7-8 | CASTLAGLEAFF | TGTGCCAGCACCCTAGCCGGGCTTGAAGCTTTCTTT
TRBD1 | once | TRBJ2-7 | TRBV6-5 | CASRRGPRDYEQYF | TGTGCCAGCAGGAGGGGGCCCAGAGACTACGAGCAGTACTTC
- | - | TRBJ2-1 | TRBV6-5 | CASSRPAVNEQFF | TGTGCCAGCAGTCGACCGGCAGTGAATGAGCAGTTCTTC
TRBD1 | - | TRBJ2-5 | TRBV5-1 | CASSRTPRTGEETQYF | TGCGCCAGCAGCCGAACCCCGCGGACAGGGGAGGAGACCCAGTACTTC
- | - | TRBJ1-5 | TRBV5-1 | CASSLVPGQPQHF | TGCGCCAGCAGCTTGGTCCCCGGTCAGCCCCAGCATTTT
TRBD1 | - | TRBJ1-1 | TRBV19 | CASSVRQGATEAFF | TGTGCCAGTAGTGTTAGACAGGGGGCCACTGAAGCTTTCTTT
- | - | TRBJ2-7 | TRBV27 | CASSFTDSYEQYF | TGTGCCAGCAGTTTCACAGACTCCTACGAGCAGTACTTC
- | - | TRBJ1-4 | TRBV29-1 | CSVVGASEKLFF | TGCAGCGTTGTTGGGGCCAGCGAAAAACTGTTTTTT
TRBD1 | - | TRBJ1-4 | TRBV4-3 | CASSQDVGDRGEKLFF | TGCGCCAGCAGCCAAGACGTCGGGGACAGGGGTGAAAAACTGTTTTTT
- | - | TRBJ2-7 | TRBV7-2 | CASSFSGLSISEQYF | TGTGCCAGCAGCTTTTCTGGACTTTCCATTTCCGAGCAGTACTTC
- | - | TRBJ1-1 | TRBV10-3 | CAISESPENTEAFF | TGTGCCATCAGTGAGTCTCCAGAGAACACTGAAGCTTTCTTT
- | - | TRBJ1-1 | TRBV5-1 | CASSVRAMNTEAFF | TGCGCCAGCAGCGTTAGAGCGATGAACACTGAAGCTTTCTTT
- | - | TRBJ1-2 | TRBV19 | CASSIGGQTRTYGYTF | TGTGCCAGTAGTATAGGTGGACAGACAAGAACCTATGGCTACACCTTC
- | - | TRBJ1-1 | TRBV11-2 | CASSLDPWDNTEAFF | TGTGCCAGCAGCTTAGATCCTTGGGATAACACTGAAGCTTTCTTT
- | - | TRBJ1-3 | TRBV20-1 | CSASVRNGNTIYF | TGCAGTGCTAGTGTGCGAAATGGAAACACCATATATTTT
TRBD2 | - | TRBJ2-5 | TRBV2 | CASSDLRREAQETQYF | TGTGCCAGCAGTGATTTGAGGCGGGAGGCCCAAGAGACCCAGTACTTC
- | once | TRBJ2-3 | TRBV9 | CASSGSTDTQYF | TGTGCCAGCAGCGGAAGCACAGATACGCAGTATTTT
- | once | TRBJ1-3 | TRBV7-6 | CASSLAPSYSGNTIYF | TGTGCCAGCAGCTTAGCGCCCAGCTACTCTGGAAACACCATATATTTT
- | - | TRBJ2-1 | TRBV11-2 | CASSLGLPMTGTHNEQFF | TGTGCCAGCAGCTTAGGGCTCCCCATGACTGGAACACACAATGAGCAGTTCTTC
TRBD2 | - | TRBJ2-7 | TRBV5-1 | CASSFRQGGTSGRGEQYF | TGCGCCAGCAGCTTCCGGCAAGGAGGGACTAGCGGGAGAGGCGAGCAGTACTTC
- | - | TRBJ1-5 | TRBV27 | CASSLLLGQPQHF | TGTGCCAGCAGTTTATTGTTGGGTCAGCCCCAGCATTTT
- | - | TRBJ2-7 | TRBV5-1 | CASSLGQGLSYEQYF | TGCGCCAGCAGCTTGGGGCAGGGGCTTTCCTACGAGCAGTACTTC
TRBD1 | - | TRBJ1-4 | TRBV19 | CASSTYDRGPNEKLFF | TGTGCCAGTAGTACCTACGACAGGGGCCCTAATGAAAAACTGTTTTTT
- | once | TRBJ2-7 | TRBV16 | CASSKTFEESSYEQYF | TGTGCCAGCTCCAAAACTTTTGAGGAGAGCTCCTACGAGCAGTACTTC
- | - | TRBJ1-2 | TRBV15 | CATSRDYAGFGDGYTF | TGTGCCACCAGCAGAGATTATGCGGGCTTCGGGGATGGCTACACCTTC
- | - | TRBJ2-1 | TRBV7-9 | CASSLRQEGLGEQFF | TGTGCCAGCAGCTTAAGACAAGAGGGGTTGGGTGAGCAGTTCTTC
- | once | TRBJ2-6 | TRBV19 | CASSILRESSGANVLTF | TGTGCCAGTAGTATCCTCCGGGAGAGCTCTGGGGCCAACGTCCTGACTTTC
TRBD1 | - | TRBJ1-2 | TRBV5-6 | CASSPLQGVHYGYTF | TGTGCCAGCAGCCCACTACAGGGGGTACACTATGGCTACACCTTC
- | - | TRBJ2-3 | TRBV5-1 | CASSLARTNTDTQYF | TGCGCCAGCAGCTTGGCCCGGACTAACACAGATACGCAGTATTTT
- | - | TRBJ1-2 | TRBV3-1/TRBV3-2 | CASSRDQARTVNYGYTF | TGTGCCAGCAGCAGAGATCAAGCGCGGACAGTCAATTATGGCTACACCTTC
TRBD1 | - | TRBJ2-7 | TRBV12-3/TRBV12-4 | CASRETGHEQYF | TGTGCCAGCAGGGAGACAGGGCACGAGCAGTACTTC
TRBD2 | - | TRBJ2-2 | TRBV19 | CASSPRTGVGGRFTGELFF | TGTGCCAGTAGTCCCCGGACGGGGGTCGGCGGGAGGTTCACCGGGGAGCTGTTTTTT
TRBD1 | - | TRBJ1-2 | TRBV6-8 | CASRGGDREINGYTF | TGTGCCAGCAGGGGGGGGGACAGGGAGATAAATGGCTACACCTTC
- | once | TRBJ1-1 | TRBV28 | CASSLAWATNTEAFF | TGTGCCAGCAGTTTGGCATGGGCGACGAACACTGAAGCTTTCTTT